A single sample gave rise to the 24 T cell receptor beta chains below, sequenced in a study of vaccination effects on CD4 cells after COVID-19. Their antigens remain unidentified. Before any sequencing was done, the ViraFEST assay used viral peptide pools to expand antigen-specific CD4+ T cells. Upon completion of around eleven days in culture, CD4+ T cells were isolated. PCR showed that the person got SARS-CoV-2 infection at some point between March and December 2020. All participants had two doses of either the BNT162b2 or mRNA-1273 vaccine. The protocol was immunoSEQ multiplex PCR, while the TCRdb copy is restricted to in-frame clones and leaves out a portion. Of some 14,000 clones in the sample, around 75% were seen once. Source: CD4+ T cells from PBMCs cultured with HCoV-NL63 spike peptides, taken after COVID-19 vaccination. All receptors come from a human donor who had a prior SARS-CoV-2 infection.

The rearrangement joins TRBV24-1 to TRBJ1-5; 7 bases match TRBD1. V lost 4 bases to trimming and J lost 3 bases; unmatched junction nucleotides: 8. The CDR3 sequence is 16 residues long. Germline V gene data show CDR1 as KGHDR and CDR2 as SFDVKD. The chain's CDR3 is CATSDPRQGPNQPQHF. DNA of the CDR3: TGTGCCACCAGTGACCCACGACAGGGCCCCAATCAGCCCCAGCATTTT.

A few counts support this clone. The chain links TRBV27 to TRBJ1-2; D gene ambiguous. Germline CDR1 reads MNHEY; CDR2 reads SMNVEV (reference sequence). This CDR3 comprises 16 residues. Between the trimmed V and J ends, which lost 2 bases and 3 bases, there was a span of 16 bases. The CDR3 sequence is CASSLRYPVQYYGYTF. CDR3 bases: TGTGCCAGCAGTTTACGTTACCCTGTACAATACTATGGCTACACCTTC.

V and J are TRBV2 and TRBJ2-5; D uncertain. Trimming removed 7 bases at V and 5 bases at J, with 14 bases between. Germline V lookup: CDR1 SNHLY, CDR2 FYNNEI. This CDR3 is built from 13 residues. DNA of the CDR3: TGTGCCAGCACCCAACCGCCCCGGGAGACCCAGTACTTC. Translation gives CASTQPPRETQYF.

CDR3 in amino acids: CASSPRDGGPKPQHF. In DNA form, the CDR3 reads TGTGCCAGCTCACCACGGGACGGGGGGCCTAAGCCCCAGCATTTT. The J gene is TRBJ1-5, the V gene TRBV18; the D gene is possibly TRBD1 (6 bases). The CDR3 has 15 residues. Germline V lookup: CDR1 KGHSH, CDR2 LQKENI. The V end lost 1 base, the J end lost 8 bases, and 15 bases lay between the germline ends.

This clone is judged large (0.1 to 1%). V usage is TRBV6-2 or TRBV6-3 and J usage is TRBJ1-2; the D is unclear. The V end was cut by 6 bases, the J end by 2 bases, with 13 bases between. The length of the CDR3 is 14 residues. The germline V gene has CDR1 MNHEY and CDR2 SVGEGT. The CDR3: CASSKGSGNYGYTF. CDR3 DNA sequence: TGTGCCAGCAGCAAAGGATCTGGCAACTATGGCTACACCTTC.

The V and J genes are TRBV7-2 and TRBJ2-5; 8 bases fit TRBD1. Germline V CDR1 and CDR2: SGHTA, FQGNSA. V lost 6 bases, J lost 6 bases, and 6 bases stayed unmatched. The CDR3 sequence is 13 residues long. CDR3 residues: CASSLQGVKTQYF. CDR3 in DNA: TGTGCCAGCAGTTTACAGGGGGTAAAGACCCAGTACTTC.

The chain combines TRBV10-3 with TRBJ1-5; 8 bases agree with TRBD1. Germline V gives CDR1 ENHRY, CDR2 SYGVKD. The CDR3 runs to 13 residues. Trimming took 6 bases from V and 8 from J; bases not matched to a gene: 6. The CDR3 protein is CAIRPGQDEPQHF. Written as DNA, the CDR3 is TGTGCCATCAGACCGGGACAGGACGAGCCCCAGCATTTT.

Here the CDR3 reads CASSLQGELVNEQFF. CDR3 sequence (DNA): TGCGCCAGCAGCTTACAGGGGGAGCTCGTCAATGAGCAGTTCTTC. The chain uses TRBV5-1 and TRBJ2-1; 8 bases line up with TRBD1. Germline CDR1 is SGHRS and CDR2 is YFSETQ. The CDR3 runs to 15 residues. V lost 2 bases, J lost 6 bases, and 7 bases stayed unmatched.

The chain has TRBV5-1 and TRBJ1-1, with 10 bases fitting TRBD1. CDR1 and CDR2 from the germline V gene are SGHRS and YFSETQ. With 1 base clipped from V and 10 bases from J, the junction kept 7 bases outside the gene matches. This CDR3 comprises 14 residues. The CDR3 loop reads CASSLIGTGVLAFF. For the CDR3, the DNA is TGCGCCAGCAGCTTGATAGGGACAGGGGTGTTAGCTTTCTTT.

V gene TRBV19 combines with J gene TRBJ2-7, with TRBD1 matching 12 bases. V lost 3 bases to trimming and J lost 7 bases; unmatched junction nucleotides: 4. CDR3 length: 14 amino acids. From germline, CDR1 is LNHDA and CDR2 SQIVND (reference sequence). CDR3 amino acids: CASSIRDRGLEQYF. CDR3 DNA sequence: TGTGCCAGTAGTATCCGGGACAGGGGGCTGGAGCAGTACTTC.

CDR3 protein: CASSYSNQETQYF. The DNA for the CDR3 is TGTGCCAGCAGTTACTCGAACCAAGAGACCCAGTACTTC. The rearrangement joins TRBV6-2 or TRBV6-3 to TRBJ2-5, with D unresolved. V was pared by 0 bases and J by 0 bases, with 2 bases between. Per germline, CDR1 MNHEY and CDR2 SVGEGT. The CDR3 consists of 13 residues.

The rearrangement links TRBV6-5 to TRBJ2-7; D remains unclear. CDR1 and CDR2 from the germline V gene are MNHEY and SVGAGI. V dropped 0 bases and J dropped 2 bases, with 11 bases sitting between them. The CDR3 extends over 15 amino acids. CDR3 region: CASSYSRVFTYEQYF. CDR3 bases: TGTGCCAGCAGTTACTCCCGGGTTTTCACCTACGAGCAGTACTTC.

This sequence joins TRBV6-2 or TRBV6-3 and TRBJ2-7; D uncertain. The V gene's germline CDR1 is MNHEY and CDR2 SVGEGT. The germline V and J ends were trimmed by 0 bases and 3 bases, with 15 bases remaining between them. CDR3 length equals 16 residues. DNA of the CDR3: TGTGCCAGCAGTTACTCTTTGCGGCAGCCAGACTACGAGCAGTACTTC. Amino acid sequence: CASSYSLRQPDYEQYF.

A single count supports this clone. The V gene is TRBV6-5, the J gene TRBJ1-5; a possible D gene is TRBD1 (6 bases). Germline CDR1 is MNHEY and CDR2 is SVGAGI. The CDR3 has 15 residues. The ends were cut back, 7 bases at V and 2 bases at J, with 15 bases in the middle. CDR3 bases: TGTGCCAGCAAACAACAGGGTAAGGGCAATCAGCCCCAGCATTTT. As protein: CASKQQGKGNQPQHF.

The V call is TRBV5-1, the J call TRBJ2-7, with 8 bases aligning to TRBD2. CDR1 is SGHRS and CDR2 is YFSETQ in the germline V gene. Losses at the gene ends were 4 bases for V and 3 bases for J; bases not matched to a gene: 6. This CDR3 is built from 14 residues. CDR3 region: CASSPTAGVYEQYF. CDR3 nucleotides: TGCGCCAGCAGCCCGACAGCGGGAGTCTACGAGCAGTACTTC. The variable domain in full, completed from reference TRBV5-1 and TRBJ2-7, reads KAGVTQTPRYLIKTRGQQVTLSCSPISGHRSVSWYQQTPGQGLQFLFEYFSETQRNKGNFPGRFSGRQFSNSRSEMNVSTLELGDSALYLCASSPTAGVYEQYFGPGTRLTVT.

The chain has TRBV5-4 and TRBJ1-2, with a weak D call TRBD1 (5 bases). The germline gives CDR1 SGHNT, CDR2 YYREEE (reference sequence). The CDR3 contains 14 residues. Trimming pared 5 bases from V and 5 bases from J, leaving 16 bases between. CDR3 DNA: TGTGCCAGCAGGAGTTGGGGCCGGCGGTATGGCTACACCTTC. As protein: CASRSWGRRYGYTF.

V usage is TRBV19 and J usage is TRBJ2-7, with D hard to call. Germline CDR1 LNHDA, CDR2 SQIVND (reference sequence). V lost 3 bases to trimming and J lost 1 base, with 10 bases between them. The CDR3 sequence is 14 residues long. The CDR3 DNA reads as TGTGCCAGTAGTATGGAATACCATTCCTACGAGCAGTACTTC. This codes for CASSMEYHSYEQYF. The full variable domain, completed using reference TRBV19 and TRBJ2-7, is DGGITQSPKYLFRKEGQNVTLSCEQNLNHDAMYWYRQDPGQGLRLIYYSQIVNDFQKGDIAEGYSVSREKKESFPLTVTSAQKNPTAFYLCASSMEYHSYEQYFGPGTRLTVT.

This clone has more than one count but fewer than ten. The chain is built from TRBV19 and TRBJ2-1; 16 nucleotides line up with TRBD2. The CDR3 consists of 15 residues. J gave up 11 bases and V 6 bases, and 7 bases lay outside the gene matches. CDR1 is LNHDA, CDR2 SQIVND, per germline (reference sequence). The CDR3 sequence is CASSTGTSGGGKQFF. The DNA of the CDR3 is TGTGCCAGTAGCACCGGGACTAGCGGGGGGGGGAAGCAGTTCTTC.

V and J are TRBV21-1 and TRBJ2-3; TRBD2 is the table's D call, not checked against the DNA. TRBV21-1 is noted as a pseudogene. CDR3 length: 17 amino acids. CDR3 sequence reads: CASSKALWGEVADTQYF. CDR3 nucleotide sequence: TGTGCCAGCAGCAAAGCGCTCTGGGGGGAAGTAGCAGATACGCAGTATTTT.

This sequence joins TRBV7-3 and TRBJ2-5, with D perhaps matching TRBD2 (7 bases). The germline V gene has CDR1 SGHTA and CDR2 FQGTGA. This CDR3 contains 13 residues. V was pared by 8 bases and J by 1 base, with 11 bases between. CDR3 in DNA: TGTGCCAGCGGGCGGGGGCCCCAAGAGACCCAGTACTTC. It yields the protein CASGRGPQETQYF.

Here the CDR3 reads CASSPGSPLSLAIKPQHF. The CDR3 DNA follows: TGTGCCAGCAGTCCAGGGTCTCCGCTTTCCCTCGCGATCAAGCCCCAGCATTTT. The chain employs TRBV27 and TRBJ1-5; possibly TRBD1 for D (5 bases). From germline, CDR1 is MNHEY and CDR2 SMNVEV (reference sequence). V was pared by 5 bases and J by 8 bases, with 28 bases between. The CDR3 is 18 amino acids.

In this sample, this clone turned up a few times. The chain combines TRBV4-1 with TRBJ2-5; 7 nucleotides align to TRBD2. Trimming removed 3 bases from V and 8 bases from J; junction bases left unmatched: 15. The CDR3 extends over 16 amino acids. From germline, CDR1 is MGHRA and CDR2 YSYEKL. The CDR3 DNA sequence: TGCGCCAGCAGCCAGATAAACATACTAGCGTTCGGTACCCAGTACTTC. Translating gives CASSQINILAFGTQYF.

The gene calls are TRBV19 and TRBJ2-3, with 8 bases lining up with TRBD2. The CDR3 runs to 17 residues. Germline V lookup: CDR1 LNHDA, CDR2 SQIVND (reference sequence). Germline trimming cut 6 bases from V and 1 base from J; bases unmatched to any gene: 12. The CDR3 nucleotides are TGTGCCAGTAGCCCACATCGACTAGCGCGAGGCACAGATACGCAGTATTTT. This translates into CASSPHRLARGTDTQYF. Full variable domain (remainder filled in from reference TRBV19 and TRBJ2-3): DGGITQSPKYLFRKEGQNVTLSCEQNLNHDAMYWYRQDPGQGLRLIYYSQIVNDFQKGDIAEGYSVSREKKESFPLTVTSAQKNPTAFYLCASSPHRLARGTDTQYFGPGTRLTVL.

This chain uses TRBV12-3 or TRBV12-4 with TRBJ1-6; no clear D gene. Trimming shortened V by 3 bases and J by 6 bases, and 6 bases separated the two germline ends. This CDR3 region has 13 residues. The CDR3 is CASSFSSNSPLHF. The CDR3 DNA reads TGTGCCAGCAGTTTCTCCAGTAATTCACCCCTCCACTTT.